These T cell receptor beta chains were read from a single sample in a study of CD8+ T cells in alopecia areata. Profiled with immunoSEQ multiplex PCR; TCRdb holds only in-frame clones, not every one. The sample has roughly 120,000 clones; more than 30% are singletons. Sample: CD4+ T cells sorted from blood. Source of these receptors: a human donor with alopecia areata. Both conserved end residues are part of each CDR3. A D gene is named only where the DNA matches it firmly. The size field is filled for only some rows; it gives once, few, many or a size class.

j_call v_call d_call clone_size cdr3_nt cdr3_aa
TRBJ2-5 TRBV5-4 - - TGTGCCAGCAGCTTAAGGGACGAAGAGACCCAGTACTTC CASSLRDEETQYF
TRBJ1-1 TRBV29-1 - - TGCAGCGCTCACGACAGGAGGGGGACTGAAGCTTTCTTT CSAHDRRGTEAFF
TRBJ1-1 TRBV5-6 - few TGTGCCAGCAGCTTGATTAACGGTCCGGTGGGGAGGACTGAAGCTTTCTTT CASSLINGPVGRTEAFF
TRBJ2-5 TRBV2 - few TGTGCCAGCAGTGAACTCAGGGAGGAGACCCAGTACTTC CASSELREETQYF
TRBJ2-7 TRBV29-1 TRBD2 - TGCAGCGTCGGGACTAGACAGACCTACGAGCAGTACTTC CSVGTRQTYEQYF
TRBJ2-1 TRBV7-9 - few TGTGCCAGCAGCGTAGTCTTGGGCTCCTACAATGAGCAGTTCTTC CASSVVLGSYNEQFF
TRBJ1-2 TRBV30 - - TGTGCCGGCCGGGACTCTAATCAATATGGCTACACCTTC CAGRDSNQYGYTF
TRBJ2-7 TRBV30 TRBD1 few TGTGCCTGGAGTGTACGTGGGACAGGGGTGTACGAGCAGTACTTC CAWSVRGTGVYEQYF
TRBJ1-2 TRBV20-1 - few TGCAGTGCCGTTAGAGGCTATGGCTACACCTTC CSAVRGYGYTF
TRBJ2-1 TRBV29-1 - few TGCAGCGTTGGTCAGGGCAATCCCTACAATGAGCAGTTCTTC CSVGQGNPYNEQFF
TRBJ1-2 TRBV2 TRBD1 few TGTGCCAGCAGTGCAGGGACAGGGAACTATGGCTACACCTTC CASSAGTGNYGYTF
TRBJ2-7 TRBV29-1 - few TGCAGCGTTTCTGGACTTGGCATCTACGAGCAGTACTTC CSVSGLGIYEQYF
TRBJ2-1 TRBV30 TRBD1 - TGTGCCTGGTCAAACCCGAGACAGGGGCTTAGGCATGAGCAGTTCTTC CAWSNPRQGLRHEQFF
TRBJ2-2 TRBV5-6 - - TGTGCCAGCAGAGGACTTTCCTCGAACACCGGGGAGCTGTTTTTT CASRGLSSNTGELFF
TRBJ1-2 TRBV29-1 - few TGCAGCGTTGATTTTCCCCGACTTCCTGGCTACACCTTC CSVDFPRLPGYTF
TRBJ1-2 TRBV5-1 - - TGCGCCAGCGGACCCGACGGAGGGTATGGCTACACCTTC CASGPDGGYGYTF
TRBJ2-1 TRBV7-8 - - TGTGCCAGCTCAGGGGGGCGCCGCAATGAGCAGTTCTTC CASSGGRRNEQFF
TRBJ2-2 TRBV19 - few TGTGCCAGTAGTATGGGACAACCCACTGGTGGCGGGGAGCTGTTTTTT CASSMGQPTGGGELFF
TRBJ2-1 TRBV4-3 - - TGCGCCAGCAGCCAAGACGCCCTCTTCGATAGCGGCAATGAGCAGTTCTTC CASSQDALFDSGNEQFF
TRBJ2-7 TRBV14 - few TGTGCCAGCAGCCAGGAGGGACTTCTCTCCTACGAGCAGTACTTC CASSQEGLLSYEQYF
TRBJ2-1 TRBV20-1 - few TGCAGTGCTAGAGTTATCACTGAGCAGTTCTTC CSARVITEQFF
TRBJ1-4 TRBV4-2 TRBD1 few TGTGCCAGCAGCCAAGAGGGAGGGGGACAGATTCGTGAAAAACTGTTTTTT CASSQEGGGQIREKLFF
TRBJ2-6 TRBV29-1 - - TGCAGCGTTGTTCAGGGGACCAACGTCCTGACTTTC CSVVQGTNVLTF
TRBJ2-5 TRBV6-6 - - TGTGCCAGCAGTGGCCGTGACCACCGCCCTAAGACCCAGTACTTC CASSGRDHRPKTQYF
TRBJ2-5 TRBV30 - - TGTGCCTGGAGTCAGGGTGCGGAGACCCAGTACTTC CAWSQGAETQYF
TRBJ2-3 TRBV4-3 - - TGCGCCAGCAGCCAAATGTACGGAGTCGGTTCCGATACGCAGTATTTT CASSQMYGVGSDTQYF
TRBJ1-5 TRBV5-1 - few TGCGCCAGCAGCTTATCAGATAATCAGCCCCAGCATTTT CASSLSDNQPQHF
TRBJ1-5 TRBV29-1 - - TGCAGCGTGGGGGGGTCCAAGGAGCCCCAGCATTTT CSVGGSKEPQHF
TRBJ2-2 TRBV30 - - TGTGCCTGGAATATCGGGCATATGAACACCGGGGAGCTGTTTTTT CAWNIGHMNTGELFF
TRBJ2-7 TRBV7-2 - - TGTGCCAGCAGCCCGCTGGACGAGCAGTACTTC CASSPLDEQYF
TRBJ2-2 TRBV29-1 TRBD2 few TGCAGCGTCCGGGCCGGGACTAGCGGGGGTACCGGGGAGCTGTTTTTT CSVRAGTSGGTGELFF
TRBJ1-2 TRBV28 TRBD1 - TGTGCCAGTAGCTCTCCCCCCCCGGGACAGGGGTCCGGCTACACCTTC CASSSPPPGQGSGYTF
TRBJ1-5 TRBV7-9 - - TGTGCCAGCAGCTTGGACGAACCTCAGCCCCAGCATTTT CASSLDEPQPQHF
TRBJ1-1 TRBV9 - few TGTGCCAGCAGCGTAGGACGGGAGAACACTGAAGCTTTCTTT CASSVGRENTEAFF
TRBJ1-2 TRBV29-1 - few TGCAGCGCCGAGGGGGGGCAGGAGGGCTACACCTTC CSAEGGQEGYTF
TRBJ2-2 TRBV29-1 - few TGCAGCGTTGTTGGGGTACCGAACACCGGGGAGCTGTTTTTT CSVVGVPNTGELFF
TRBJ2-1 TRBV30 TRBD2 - TGTGCCTGGTGCGCTAGCGGGATAGGGGAGCAGTTCTTC CAWCASGIGEQFF
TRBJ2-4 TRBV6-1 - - TGTGCCAGCACCACCCCCAACTGGGCCAAAAACATTCAGTACTTC CASTTPNWAKNIQYF
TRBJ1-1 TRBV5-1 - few TGCGCCAGCAGCTTGGTTGGACAGCTGAACACTGAAGCTTTCTTT CASSLVGQLNTEAFF
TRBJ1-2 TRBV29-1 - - TGCAGCTCGTATCAGCTGGTCGTGGAAGGAGGCAATGGCTACACCTTC CSSYQLVVEGGNGYTF
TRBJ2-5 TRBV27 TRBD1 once TGTGCCAGCAACCCCCAGGGGGCGAGAGGAGAGACCCAGTACTTC CASNPQGARGETQYF
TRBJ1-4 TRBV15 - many TGTGCCACCAGCAGAGATAAGGGAACTAATGAAAAACTGTTTTTT CATSRDKGTNEKLFF
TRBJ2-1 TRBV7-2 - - TGTGCCAGCAGCCCTGGGACATACGACAATGAGCAGTTCTTC CASSPGTYDNEQFF
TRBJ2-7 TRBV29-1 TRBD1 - TGCAGCGTTGGACAGGGTTATCGCTCCTACGAGCAGTACTTC CSVGQGYRSYEQYF
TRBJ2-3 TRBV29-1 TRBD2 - TGCAGCGTTGACGGACTAGCGGGACTCACAGATACGCAGTATTTT CSVDGLAGLTDTQYF
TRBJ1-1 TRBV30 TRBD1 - TGTGCCTGGAGTTTCAGGGGGCAGGGGATCAACACTGAAGCTTTCTTT CAWSFRGQGINTEAFF